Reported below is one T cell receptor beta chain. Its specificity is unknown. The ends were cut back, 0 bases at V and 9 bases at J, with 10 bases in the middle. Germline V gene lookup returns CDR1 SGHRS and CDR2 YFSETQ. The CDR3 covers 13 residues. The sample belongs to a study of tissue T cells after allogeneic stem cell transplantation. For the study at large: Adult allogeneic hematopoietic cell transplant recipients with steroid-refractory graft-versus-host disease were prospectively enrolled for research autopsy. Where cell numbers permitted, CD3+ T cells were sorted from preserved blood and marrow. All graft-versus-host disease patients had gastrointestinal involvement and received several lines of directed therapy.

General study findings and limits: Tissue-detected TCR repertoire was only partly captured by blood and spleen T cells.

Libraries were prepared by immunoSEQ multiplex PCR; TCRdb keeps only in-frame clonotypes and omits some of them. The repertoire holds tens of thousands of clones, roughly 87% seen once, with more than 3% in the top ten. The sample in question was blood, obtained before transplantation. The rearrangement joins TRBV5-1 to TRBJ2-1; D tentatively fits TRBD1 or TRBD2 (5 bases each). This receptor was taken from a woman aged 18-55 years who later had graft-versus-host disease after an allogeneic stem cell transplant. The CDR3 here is CASSLGGGPEQFF. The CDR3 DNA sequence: TGCGCCAGCAGCTTGGGTGGGGGTCCTGAGCAGTTCTTC. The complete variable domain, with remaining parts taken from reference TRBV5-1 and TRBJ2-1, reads KAGVTQTPRYLIKTRGQQVTLSCSPISGHRSVSWYQQTPGQGLQFLFEYFSETQRNKGNFPGRFSGRQFSNSRSEMNVSTLELGDSALYLCASSLGGGPEQFFGPGTRLTVL.